What follows are 24 T cell receptor beta chains derived from one specimen sequenced in a study of vaccination and CD4 T cells after COVID-19. The assay that was used to sequence DNA from cultured CD4+ T cells was the Oncomine TCR Beta short-read assay. From the PCR reads, TCRdb called clonotypes with MiXCR, one entry per CDR3 protein. The table has roughly 7,000 distinct CDR3 sequences, just over 40% seen once. Their recognized antigens are unknown. Described treatment: roughly ten-day PBMC culture with coronavirus spike peptide pools or control peptides (ViraFEST assay). Pre-COVID-19 pandemic sampling (2011-2018) yielded the unexposed donor's CD4+ T cells. The sample consisted of CD4+ T cells from blood, cultured in vitro. Every receptor here comes from a human donor in good health.

The V and J genes are TRBV6-2 or TRBV6-3 and TRBJ2-5; D is possibly TRBD1 (6 bases). Trimming cost V 4 bases and J 2 bases, with 11 bases left between them. Germline V gene sequence: CDR1 MNHEY, CDR2 SVGEGT. This CDR3 has 14 residues. The chain's CDR3 is CASSLGGFQETQYF. CDR3 DNA sequence: TGTGCCAGCAGTTTAGGGGGATTTCAAGAGACCCAGTACTTC.

This rearrangement joins TRBV15 to TRBJ2-7, with a weak D call TRBD1 (5 bases). Per germline, CDR1 LNHNV and CDR2 YYDKDF (reference sequence). The CDR3 totals 13 residues. V gave up 3 bases and J gave up 2 bases, with 8 bases separating them. The chain's CDR3 is CATSRETAYEQYF. The CDR3 coding sequence is TGTGCCACCAGCAGGGAGACAGCCTACGAGCAGTACTTC.

The genes are TRBV29-1 and TRBJ2-1, with D possibly being TRBD1 (6 bases). The CDR3 length is 13 residues. Germline CDR1 SQVTM, CDR2 ANQGSEA. Trimming took off 5 bases at V and 7 bases at J, with 15 bases between the two ends. In nucleotides, the CDR3 is TGCAGCGTTTACCAGGGGAATTGGAATGAGCAGTTCTTC. Translation: CSVYQGNWNEQFF.

This clonotype was counted only a few times. The J gene is TRBJ1-1, the V gene TRBV27, with TRBD1 as a possible D gene (5 bases). Germline values: CDR1 MNHEY, CDR2 SMNVEV (reference sequence). The CDR3 contains 14 residues. Trimming removed 8 bases at V and 2 bases at J, with 15 bases between. CDR3 bases: TGTGCCAGCCAGACGGGACCGGTAAACACTGAAGCTTTCTTT. Translating it yields CASQTGPVNTEAFF.

As concerns this clonotype: A much larger clone differs by one base, so this may be a read error. The chain combines TRBV19 with TRBJ1-5; tentative D call: TRBD1 (5 bases). The CDR3 has 15 amino acids. Trimming removed 3 bases at V and 2 bases at J, with 11 bases between. Germline V gene data show CDR1 as LNHDA and CDR2 as SQIVND (reference sequence). The CDR3 reads CASSMEGKGNQPQHF. The CDR3 DNA follows: TGTGCCAGTAGTATGGAGGGGAAGGGCAATCAGCCCCAGCATTTT.

The V call is TRBV5-8, the J call TRBJ2-3; 13 bases are shared with TRBD2. CDR1 and CDR2 from the germline V gene are SGHTS and YDEGEE. Trimming cost V 4 bases and J 6 bases; bases outside gene matches: 5. This CDR3 comprises 15 residues. The CDR3 region is CASSLGLAGDDTQYF. The CDR3 nucleotides read TGTGCCAGCAGCCTTGGACTAGCGGGAGACGATACGCAGTATTTT.

There are a few counts of this clonotype. The CDR3 loop is CASSLAGGSNQPQHF. CDR3 nucleotide sequence: TGTGCCAGCAGCTTGGCGGGGGGAAGCAATCAGCCCCAGCATTTT. The chain uses TRBV5-6 and TRBJ1-5; weak D call: TRBD1 (5 bases). Trimming shortened V by 0 bases and J by 1 base, and 8 bases separated the two germline ends. The CDR3 runs 15 residues. The germline CDR1 and CDR2 sequences are SGHDT and YYEEEE.

The chain employs TRBV20-1 and TRBJ1-2, with no clear D. Trimming cost V 0 bases and J 1 base, with 9 bases left between them. This CDR3 comprises 14 residues. Germline CDR1 DFQATT, CDR2 SNEGSKA (reference sequence). CDR3 in DNA: TGCAGTGCTAGAGATCGTATCCATAACTATGGCTACACCTTC. Translation gives CSARDRIHNYGYTF.

This clonotype has a handful of counts. The chain recombines TRBV19 with TRBJ2-7; 8 bases map to TRBD1. Germline CDR1 reads LNHDA; CDR2 reads SQIVND (reference sequence). This CDR3 region has 14 residues. Trimming at V came to 5 bases and at J to 6 bases, leaving 9 bases not matched to a gene. DNA for the CDR3: TGTGCCAGTAGTCCCTTCCCCGACAGGGGCGAGCAGTACTTC. It specifies CASSPFPDRGEQYF.

The chain is built from TRBV7-2 and TRBJ2-1, with 8 bases matching TRBD1. Germline V gene data show CDR1 as SGHTA and CDR2 as FQGNSA. This CDR3 has 15 residues. Unmatched junction bases numbered 6, after V lost 4 bases and J lost 4 bases. The CDR3 DNA reads as TGTGCCAGCAGCTCAGCGACAGGGGTGTACAATGAGCAGTTCTTC. This gives the protein CASSSATGVYNEQFF.

This clonotype rates as large. The chain joins TRBV24-1 to TRBJ2-2; 15 positions agree with TRBD2. CDR1 KGHDR and CDR2 SFDVKD come from the germline V gene. The CDR3 totals 17 residues. The junction had 6 bases not matched to a gene; V was cut back by 4 bases and J by 7 bases. This CDR3 reads CATSDRGLAGGYGELFF. CDR3 coding DNA: TGTGCCACCAGTGACCGGGGACTAGCGGGAGGTTACGGGGAGCTGTTTTTT.

The chain uses TRBV7-9 and TRBJ2-1; 9 nucleotides line up with TRBD2. The CDR3 loop spans 15 amino acids. Unmatched junction bases numbered 8, after V lost 7 bases and J lost 4 bases. CDR1 and CDR2 (germline): SEHNR, FQNEAQ (reference sequence). The CDR3 DNA reads TGTGCCAGCATAGTGCGGGAGGGCTTTTACAATGAGCAGTTCTTC. Encoded protein: CASIVREGFYNEQFF.

J is TRBJ2-4 and V is TRBV29-1; perhaps TRBD1 as D (5 bases). The length of the CDR3 is 12 residues. The V gene's germline CDR1 is SQVTM and CDR2 ANQGSEA. The V and J ends lost 5 bases and 3 bases respectively, with 8 bases between them. The DNA for the CDR3 is TGCAGCGTTAAAACAGGCAAAAACATTCAGTACTTC. Residues: CSVKTGKNIQYF.

V and J are TRBV18 and TRBJ2-3; 10 bases match TRBD1. CDR3 length equals 15 residues. CDR1 is KGHSH and CDR2 is LQKENI in the germline V gene. Losses at the gene ends were 4 bases for V and 2 bases for J; bases not matched to a gene: 3. The CDR3 region is CASSLDRGDTDTQYF. The CDR3 DNA follows: TGTGCCAGCTCACTGGACAGGGGGGACACAGATACGCAGTATTTT.

The J gene is TRBJ1-1, the V gene TRBV5-1, with 10 positions matching TRBD1. CDR3 length equals 16 residues. Germline values: CDR1 SGHRS, CDR2 YFSETQ. V lost 0 bases and J lost 4; bases outside the gene matches: 6. Here the CDR3 DNA reads TGCGCCAGCAGCTTGGGACAGGGGGCCAGTTCCACTGAAGCTTTCTTT. Encoded protein: CASSLGQGASSTEAFF.

The sample holds a few counts of this clonotype. The chain employs TRBV28 and TRBJ2-7; D might be TRBD1 or TRBD2, each matching 5 bases. The V gene lost 3 bases and the J gene lost 12 bases, with 18 bases spanning the gap. This CDR3 region has 13 residues. Germline V CDR1 and CDR2: MDHEN, SYDVKM. The CDR3 reads CASSFSGLRGPYF. In DNA, the CDR3 is TGTGCCAGCAGTTTCTCTGGCCTCCGGGGCCCGTACTTC.

The chain uses TRBV6-1 and TRBJ1-1; D is possibly TRBD1 (6 bases). Trimming left V 2 bases short and J 6 bases short, with 13 bases between. This CDR3 contains 14 residues. Germline CDR1 MNHNS, CDR2 SASEGT. In nucleotides, the CDR3 is TGTGCCAGCAGTGAATTGAGGGGGGATTCTGAAGCTTTCTTT. This sequence encodes CASSELRGDSEAFF.

This clonotype was seen only a few times. The chain links TRBV20-1 to TRBJ2-3, with 7 bases lining up with TRBD2. V shed 3 bases, J shed 7 bases, and the junction held 10 bases outside the gene matches. Per germline, CDR1 DFQATT and CDR2 SNEGSKA (reference sequence). The CDR3 has 14 residues. CDR3 sequence reads: CSASTAGTTYTQYF. Here the CDR3 DNA reads TGCAGTGCTAGTACTGCCGGGACTACTTATACGCAGTATTTT.

This clonotype appeared a single time. The rearrangement links TRBV6-1 to TRBJ2-7; TRBD2 matches 10 bases. The CDR3 sequence is 14 residues long. V lost 6 bases to trimming and J lost 2 bases; unmatched junction nucleotides: 4. Germline V gene sequence: CDR1 MNHNS, CDR2 SASEGT. The CDR3 loop reads CASSRTSGPYEQYF. CDR3 nucleotide sequence: TGTGCCAGCAGCAGGACTAGCGGACCCTACGAGCAGTACTTC.

The rearrangement uses TRBV7-9 and TRBJ2-5, with D perhaps being TRBD1 or TRBD2 (5 bases each). Germline V CDR1 and CDR2: SEHNR, FQNEAQ (reference sequence). V was pared by 4 bases and J by 2 bases, with 14 bases between. The CDR3 consists of 15 residues. CDR3 loop: CASSSPGPSQETQYF. In DNA, the CDR3 is TGTGCCAGCAGCTCGCCGGGGCCCTCACAAGAGACCCAGTACTTC.

This chain connects TRBV29-1 to TRBJ2-2; D not certain. The V gene lost 3 bases and the J gene lost 6 bases, with 11 bases spanning the gap. The CDR3 spans 13 residues. The V gene's germline CDR1 is SQVTM and CDR2 ANQGSEA. The CDR3, as DNA: TGCAGCGTTGAGCAGCAGGTTGCCGGGGAGCTGTTTTTT. It specifies CSVEQQVAGELFF.

The rearrangement links TRBV5-4 to TRBJ2-2; tentative D call: TRBD2 (5 bases). Trimming removed 4 bases from V and 5 bases from J, with 12 bases in between. The CDR3 has 14 amino acids. The germline V gene encodes CDR1 SGHNT and CDR2 YYREEE (reference sequence). CDR3 in DNA: TGTGCCAGCAGCCACCCCCGGAGGACCGGGGAGCTGTTTTTT. Protein: CASSHPRRTGELFF.

The chain links TRBV12-3 or TRBV12-4 to TRBJ1-3; D may be TRBD1 (5 bases). Deletions cut 3 bases from V and 3 bases from J, with 9 bases between. This CDR3 is 14 amino acids long. Here the CDR3 DNA reads TGTGCCAGCAGTTTGGGGGGGAGTGGAAACACCATATATTTT. Translation: CASSLGGSGNTIYF.

CDR3 residues: CASSPDRGLAETQYF. The CDR3 nucleotides are TGTGCCAGCAGCCCCGACAGGGGGCTGGCAGAGACCCAGTACTTC. V gene TRBV7-2 combines with J gene TRBJ2-5; TRBD1 matches at 10 bases. The CDR3 has 15 amino acids. Germline loops: CDR1 SGHTA, CDR2 FQGNSA. The junction had 7 bases not matched to a gene; V was cut back by 5 bases and J by 4 bases.